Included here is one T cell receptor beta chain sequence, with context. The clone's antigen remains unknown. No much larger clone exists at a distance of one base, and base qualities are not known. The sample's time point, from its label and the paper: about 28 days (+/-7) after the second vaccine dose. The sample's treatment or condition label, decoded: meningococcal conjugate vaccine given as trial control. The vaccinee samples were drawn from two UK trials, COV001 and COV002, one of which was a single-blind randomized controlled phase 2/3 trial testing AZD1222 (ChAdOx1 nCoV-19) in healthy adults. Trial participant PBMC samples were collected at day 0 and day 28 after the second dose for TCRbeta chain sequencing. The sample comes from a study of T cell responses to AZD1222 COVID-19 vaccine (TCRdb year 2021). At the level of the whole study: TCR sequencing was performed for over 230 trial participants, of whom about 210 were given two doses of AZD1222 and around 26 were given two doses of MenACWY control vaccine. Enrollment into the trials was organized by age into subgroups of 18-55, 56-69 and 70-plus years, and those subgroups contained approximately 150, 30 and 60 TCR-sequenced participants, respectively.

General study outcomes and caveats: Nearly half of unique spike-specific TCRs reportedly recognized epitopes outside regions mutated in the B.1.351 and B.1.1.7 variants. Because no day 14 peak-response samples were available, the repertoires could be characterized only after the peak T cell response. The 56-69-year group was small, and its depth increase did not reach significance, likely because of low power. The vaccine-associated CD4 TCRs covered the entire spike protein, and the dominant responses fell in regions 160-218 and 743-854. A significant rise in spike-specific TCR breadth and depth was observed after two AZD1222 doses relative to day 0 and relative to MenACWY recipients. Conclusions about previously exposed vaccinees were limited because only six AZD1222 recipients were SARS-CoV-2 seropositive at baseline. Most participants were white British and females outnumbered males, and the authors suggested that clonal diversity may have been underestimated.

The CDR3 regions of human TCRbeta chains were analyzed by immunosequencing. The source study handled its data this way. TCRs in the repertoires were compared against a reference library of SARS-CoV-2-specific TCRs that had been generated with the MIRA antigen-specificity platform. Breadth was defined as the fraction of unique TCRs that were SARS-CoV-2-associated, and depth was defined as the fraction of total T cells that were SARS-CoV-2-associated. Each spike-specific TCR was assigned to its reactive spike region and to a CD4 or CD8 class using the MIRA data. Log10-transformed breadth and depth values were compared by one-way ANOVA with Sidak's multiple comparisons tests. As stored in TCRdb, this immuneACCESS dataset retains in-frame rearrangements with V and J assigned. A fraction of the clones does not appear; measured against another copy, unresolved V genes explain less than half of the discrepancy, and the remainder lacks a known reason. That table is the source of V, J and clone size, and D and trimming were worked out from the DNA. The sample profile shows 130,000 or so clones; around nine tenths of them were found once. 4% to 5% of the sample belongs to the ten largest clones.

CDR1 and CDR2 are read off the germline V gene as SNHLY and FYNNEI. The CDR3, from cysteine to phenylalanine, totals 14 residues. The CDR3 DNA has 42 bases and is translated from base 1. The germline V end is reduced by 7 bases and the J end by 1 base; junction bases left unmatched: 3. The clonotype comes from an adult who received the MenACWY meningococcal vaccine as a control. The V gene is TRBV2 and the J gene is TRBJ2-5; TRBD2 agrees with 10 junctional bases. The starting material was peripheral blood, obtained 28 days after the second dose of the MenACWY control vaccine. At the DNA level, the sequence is TGTGCCAGCAACCAGCGGGGGGGCCAAGAGACCCAGTACTTC. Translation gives CASNQRGGQETQYF.